In this sample, the clone carrying this T cell receptor (beta chain) turned up once. The antigen is not known. The data belong to a study of T cell responses to AZD1222 COVID-19 vaccine. General study findings and limits: Only after the peak T cell response were repertoires sampled. Unmutated variant regions are reportedly the target of nearly half of TCRs that are spike-specific.

Sequenced by immunoSEQ multiplex PCR; TCRdb stores in-frame clones only, minus some. The table records more than 150,000 clones, just over 90% of them present only once. Sequencing was performed on peripheral blood, taken 28 days after the second AZD1222 dose. The TCR sequence derives from an adult who received the AZD1222 COVID-19 vaccine.

Here the CDR3 DNA reads TGTGCCAGCAGCCAAGTCGGGGGATACAATGAGCAGTTCTTC. This sequence encodes CASSQVGGYNEQFF. The V and J genes are TRBV3-1 (or the pseudogene TRBV3-2) and TRBJ2-1, with TRBD2 as a possible D gene (6 bases). The V end was cut by 1 base, the J end by 4 bases, with 8 bases between. Germline-derived CDR1 and CDR2 are LGHDT and YNNKEL (reference sequence). CDR3 size: 14 residues.